This T cell receptor beta chain was identified during a study of blood T cell repertoires in COVID-19. Study-wide context: Donors in the United States, Italy and Spain gave samples during acute or convalescent COVID-19. Sources were T cells, B-cell-depleted T cells, or PBMCs; the material itself was cDNA or gDNA.

This clone was detected a few times. The CDR3 length is 15 residues. V lost 6 bases, J lost 3 bases, and 17 bases lay in between. Germline-derived CDR1 and CDR2 are MNHEY and SVGAGI. In the source study's methods: The assay estimated nucleated cells by amplifying reference gene primers. Sequencing used immunoSEQ multiplex PCR; TCRdb keeps in-frame clones, though not all of them. That table supplies the V and J calls and clone size; D and trimming were determined from the DNA. The sample lists roughly 250,000 clones; roughly 82% were seen once. This clonotype was obtained from a woman at least 80 years old with active or convalescent COVID-19. The chain uses TRBV6-5 and TRBJ1-1; maybe TRBD1 (5 bases). Sequenced material: peripheral blood. The CDR3 sequence is CASSKGMIGDTEAFF. In DNA, the CDR3 is TGTGCCAGCAGCAAGGGGATGATTGGGGACACTGAAGCTTTCTTT.